This T cell receptor beta chain emerged from a study of cytomegalovirus exposure and HLA in healthy donors. Use of 60 Vbeta and 13 Jbeta primers characterized the PCR. The method was immunoSEQ multiplex PCR; TCRdb's version includes in-frame clones alone and lacks a portion of them. In the table there are about 130,000 clones, roughly 74% of which are singletons. The TCR sequence derives from a woman aged 45-65 years in good health and CMV-seropositive. Sequenced sample: PBMCs.

CDR3 region: CASLSGAGLPYEQYF. DNA for the CDR3: TGTGCCAGCCTAAGCGGGGCGGGACTCCCCTACGAGCAGTACTTC. V is TRBV11-2 and J is TRBJ2-7; 7 positions match TRBD2. Germline V gene data show CDR1 as SGHAT and CDR2 as FQNNGV. Trimming at V came to 8 bases and at J to 2 bases, leaving 12 bases not matched to a gene. There are 15 residues in the CDR3.